Each of the 8 T cell receptor beta chains below was sequenced from the same sample in a study of cytomegalovirus exposure and HLA in healthy donors. The primer mix had 60 Vbeta and 13 Jbeta primers. Sequencing used immunoSEQ multiplex PCR; TCRdb keeps in-frame clones, though not all of them. The table includes 110,000 to 150,000 clones, more than 60% detected once. Sequences were obtained from PBMCs. The receptors were sampled from a woman between 50 and 59 years old in good health and CMV-seropositive.

V usage is TRBV4-1 and J usage is TRBJ1-4, with TRBD1 as a possible D gene (5 bases). Germline V gene lookup returns CDR1 MGHRA and CDR2 YSYEKL. The CDR3 is 15 residues long. V was clipped by 2 bases and J by 2 bases, with 9 bases between them. The CDR3, as DNA: TGCGCCAGCAGCCAATATGACAGCACTAATGAAAAACTGTTTTTT. Residues: CASSQYDSTNEKLFF.

The chain recombines TRBV7-2 with TRBJ2-2; TRBD2 matches at 10 bases. The CDR3 extends over 15 amino acids. The trim removed 5 bases at V and 5 bases at J, leaving 5 bases unmatched. Germline values: CDR1 SGHTA, CDR2 FQGNSA. CDR3 sequence: CASSVSGGRTGELFF. The CDR3 DNA is TGTGCCAGCAGCGTTAGCGGGGGGAGGACCGGGGAGCTGTTTTTT. Drawing the rest from reference TRBV7-2 and TRBJ2-2, the complete variable domain is GAGVSQSPSNKVTEKGKDVELRCDPISGHTALYWYRQSLGQGLEFLIYFQGNSAPDKSGLPSDRFSAERTGGSVSTLTIQRTQQEDSAVYLCASSVSGGRTGELFFGEGSRLTVL.

The J gene is TRBJ2-1, the V gene TRBV25-1; unclear D gene. CDR1 MGHDK and CDR2 SYGVNS come from the germline V gene. Trimming cost V 0 bases and J 2 bases, with 11 bases left between them. The CDR3 runs 16 residues. CDR3 loop: CASSEYRGLTYNEQFF. The DNA for the CDR3 is TGTGCCAGCAGTGAATATCGAGGATTAACCTACAATGAGCAGTTCTTC.

This clone was seen a handful of times. V is TRBV29-1 and J is TRBJ1-1; a possible D gene is TRBD1 (5 bases). This CDR3 region has 12 residues. The V gene's germline CDR1 is SQVTM and CDR2 ANQGSEA. The germline V and J ends were trimmed by 6 bases and 4 bases, with 12 bases remaining between them. In nucleotides, the CDR3 is TGCAGCGTCGAGCGGGGGTCCACTGAAGCTTTCTTT. Encoded protein: CSVERGSTEAFF.

V is TRBV5-1 and J is TRBJ2-1, with 12 bases aligning to TRBD2. The CDR3 is 16 residues long. Germline CDR1 reads SGHRS; CDR2 reads YFSETQ. V shed 0 bases, J shed 4 bases, and the junction held 2 bases outside the gene matches. This CDR3 is CASSLGLAGAYNEQFF. The CDR3 DNA reads TGCGCCAGCAGCTTGGGACTAGCGGGGGCTTACAATGAGCAGTTCTTC.

This clone came up a few times. CDR3 sequence (DNA): TGCGCCAGCAGCTCCGCCGACAGGTTGGGAAACGAAAAACTGTTTTTT. Amino acid sequence: CASSSADRLGNEKLFF. The chain has TRBV5-1 and TRBJ1-4, with a tentative D call TRBD1 (6 bases). V was pared by 3 bases and J by 8 bases, with 20 bases between. The CDR3 spans 16 residues. Looked up from germline, CDR1 is SGHRS and CDR2 is YFSETQ.

The V gene is TRBV27, the J gene TRBJ2-5; 7 bases map to TRBD2. The J call may not be correct, given that the DNA end is closer to TRBJ2-7. There are 14 residues in the CDR3. Germline V gene sequence: CDR1 MNHEY, CDR2 SMNVEV (reference sequence). CDR3 sequence reads: CASSTSSGSYEQYF. The CDR3 DNA is TGTGCCAGCAGTACCTCTAGCGGCTCCTACGAGCAGTACTTC.

This clone was seen only a few times. CDR3 loop: CASSLGPGGGNEQFF. For the CDR3, the DNA is TGTGCCAGCAGCTTAGGTCCAGGGGGTGGGAATGAGCAGTTCTTC. The rearrangement links TRBV11-2 to TRBJ2-1, with TRBD1 identical over 7 bases. Unmatched junction bases numbered 7, after V lost 1 base and J lost 7 bases. Germline V gene data show CDR1 as SGHAT and CDR2 as FQNNGV. The CDR3 covers 15 residues.